This entry features one T cell receptor beta chain sequence. The data were taken from a study of T cell repertoires in cytomegalovirus infection. A single record per CDR3 protein comes from TCRdb applying MiXCR to the reads. The table has some 450,000 distinct CDR3 sequences, 31% seen once; the top ten hold roughly an eighth. The CDR3 is 15 residues long. J lost 4 bases, V lost 3 bases, and 7 bases had no gene match. Germline assignment: CDR1 SGHAT and CDR2 FQNNGV. This clonotype originated in a human donor in good health (CMV status not recorded). Some clones in this sample may be carry-over from other donors' samples. The source material was PBMCs. This chain uses TRBV11-2 with TRBJ2-7, with 9 bases identical to TRBD1. The CDR3 nucleotides read TGTGCCAGCAGCTTGCTGGGGACAGGGACTTACGAGCAGTACTTC. Amino acid sequence: CASSLLGTGTYEQYF.